A selection of T cell receptor beta chains follows, all from one sample in a study of shared clonotypes between healthy human individuals. Measured with immunoSEQ multiplex PCR; TCRdb has only the in-frame clones, and not every one. The sample lists more than 2 million clones, around 93% occurring once. Sequencing used naive CD8+ T cells from PBMCs. All receptors derive from a man between 18 and 29 years old in good health. Some clones in this sample may be carry-over from other donors' samples. CDR3s include the opening cysteine and the closing phenylalanine or tryptophan. Fields, in order: clone size, V gene, J gene, D gene, CDR3 DNA, CDR3 protein. D genes are given only for firm matches. The size field is filled for only some rows; it gives once, few, many or a size class.

clone size: -
V gene: TRBV9
J gene: TRBJ2-1
D gene: -
CDR3 DNA: TGTGCCAGCAGCGTAGGACTCTCTGACGCTAATGAGCAGTTCTTC
CDR3 protein: CASSVGLSDANEQFF

clone size: few
V gene: TRBV19
J gene: TRBJ2-1
D gene: TRBD2
CDR3 DNA: TGTGCCAGTACCGAACTAGCGGGAGCCTACAATGAGCAGTTCTTC
CDR3 protein: CASTELAGAYNEQFF

clone size: -
V gene: TRBV5-8
J gene: TRBJ2-7
D gene: -
CDR3 DNA: TGTGCCAGCAGCTCTGGGTTTATAGGGTCCTACGAGCAGTACTTC
CDR3 protein: CASSSGFIGSYEQYF

clone size: -
V gene: TRBV6-5
J gene: TRBJ2-1
D gene: TRBD2
CDR3 DNA: TGTGCCAGCAGGGAGACTAGCGGGAGTAGAAATGAGCAGTTCTTC
CDR3 protein: CASRETSGSRNEQFF

clone size: -
V gene: TRBV5-1
J gene: TRBJ2-1
D gene: TRBD2
CDR3 DNA: TGCGCCAGCAGCAAACACGGCCCAGCGGGGGGGCCCAATGAGCAGTTCTTC
CDR3 protein: CASSKHGPAGGPNEQFF

clone size: -
V gene: TRBV28
J gene: TRBJ2-1
D gene: TRBD2
CDR3 DNA: TGTGCCAGCAGTTCAGCGGGAGGGCCGGTCCATGAGCAGTTCTTC
CDR3 protein: CASSSAGGPVHEQFF

clone size: -
V gene: TRBV9
J gene: TRBJ2-2
D gene: -
CDR3 DNA: TGTGCCAGCAGCCCAGGGGAAGGCAACACCGGGGAGCTGTTTTTT
CDR3 protein: CASSPGEGNTGELFF

clone size: once
V gene: TRBV27
J gene: TRBJ1-3
D gene: -
CDR3 DNA: TGTGCCAGCAGTTCGCACAGGGTAGGAGGAAACACCATATATTTT
CDR3 protein: CASSSHRVGGNTIYF

clone size: -
V gene: TRBV7-8
J gene: TRBJ2-3
D gene: -
CDR3 DNA: TGTGCCAGCACCACACCGCAGGACTTTGGTACGCAGTATTTT
CDR3 protein: CASTTPQDFGTQYF

clone size: -
V gene: TRBV5-1
J gene: TRBJ2-1
D gene: TRBD2
CDR3 DNA: TGCGCCAGCAGCTTGGGGGGCGGGAGAAACAACGTCTACAATGAGCAGTTCTTC
CDR3 protein: CASSLGGGRNNVYNEQFF

clone size: -
V gene: TRBV28
J gene: TRBJ2-7
D gene: -
CDR3 DNA: TGTGCCAGCAGTTCCCCTTGGCTAGAGCACGAGCAGTACTTC
CDR3 protein: CASSSPWLEHEQYF

clone size: -
V gene: TRBV27
J gene: TRBJ2-7
D gene: TRBD2
CDR3 DNA: TGTGCCAGCAGTTTACCATTAGAGCGGGAGTTGGGCGAGCAGTACTTC
CDR3 protein: CASSLPLERELGEQYF

clone size: -
V gene: TRBV27
J gene: TRBJ2-7
D gene: -
CDR3 DNA: TGTGCCAGCAGTCCCCCCCAGAGCTACGAGCAGTACTTC
CDR3 protein: CASSPPQSYEQYF

clone size: -
V gene: TRBV29-1
J gene: TRBJ2-6
D gene: TRBD2
CDR3 DNA: TGCAGCGTCTCCGACCACTCTAGCGGGGGCCCCTCTTTCTTTGGGGCCAACGTCCTGACTTTC
CDR3 protein: CSVSDHSSGGPSFFGANVLTF

clone size: -
V gene: TRBV2
J gene: TRBJ2-7
D gene: TRBD2
CDR3 DNA: TGTGCCAGCAGTGGGACTAGCAGTGGTGGCGAGCAGTACTTC
CDR3 protein: CASSGTSSGGEQYF

clone size: -
V gene: TRBV27
J gene: TRBJ2-1
D gene: TRBD2
CDR3 DNA: TGTGCCAGCAGTTTATCAGCGCGGGGGGTCTACAATGAGCAGTTCTTC
CDR3 protein: CASSLSARGVYNEQFF

clone size: -
V gene: TRBV7-8
J gene: TRBJ2-7
D gene: -
CDR3 DNA: TGTGCCAGCAGCTTAGGACCTGTTTGGGGATCGAACTACGAGCAGTACTTC
CDR3 protein: CASSLGPVWGSNYEQYF

clone size: -
V gene: TRBV7-9
J gene: TRBJ2-7
D gene: TRBD1
CDR3 DNA: TGTGCCAGCAGCTTAGTTGCAGGGACAGGGCTCTACGAGCAGTACTTC
CDR3 protein: CASSLVAGTGLYEQYF

clone size: -
V gene: TRBV5-6
J gene: TRBJ1-5
D gene: TRBD1
CDR3 DNA: TGTGCCAGCAGCTTGGGTGTCAGGGGGCTTCGACAGCCCCAGCATTTT
CDR3 protein: CASSLGVRGLRQPQHF

clone size: -
V gene: TRBV6-5
J gene: TRBJ1-1
D gene: -
CDR3 DNA: TGTGCCAGCAGTTACTTCAGGACAGTTGATTACGGAGCTTTCTTT
CDR3 protein: CASSYFRTVDYGAFF

clone size: -
V gene: TRBV7-8
J gene: TRBJ2-1
D gene: -
CDR3 DNA: TGTGCCAGCAGCAGAACTAGCATGCTTTTCCGTGAGCAGTTCTTC
CDR3 protein: CASSRTSMLFREQFF

clone size: -
V gene: TRBV29-1
J gene: TRBJ2-7
D gene: TRBD1
CDR3 DNA: TGCAGCGTTGAAGGGCCAGGGGGCTCCTACGAGCAGTACTTC
CDR3 protein: CSVEGPGGSYEQYF

clone size: -
V gene: TRBV5-6
J gene: TRBJ1-3
D gene: -
CDR3 DNA: TGTGCCAGCAGCTTGGCGAGCTCTGGAAACACCATATATTTT
CDR3 protein: CASSLASSGNTIYF

clone size: -
V gene: TRBV6-1
J gene: TRBJ2-7
D gene: -
CDR3 DNA: TGTGCCAGTTTTAGTTGGGACACAACCTACGAGCAGTACTTC
CDR3 protein: CASFSWDTTYEQYF

clone size: -
V gene: TRBV7-2
J gene: TRBJ1-3
D gene: -
CDR3 DNA: TGTGCCAGCAGCAGAAGCGGTCCTGGCGAACCTTTGAACACCATATATTTT
CDR3 protein: CASSRSGPGEPLNTIYF

clone size: -
V gene: TRBV4-1
J gene: TRBJ1-2
D gene: -
CDR3 DNA: TGCGCCAGCAGTGCAGCGGTATTTGGCGGGCGTGACTATGGCTACACCTTC
CDR3 protein: CASSAAVFGGRDYGYTF

clone size: -
V gene: TRBV28
J gene: TRBJ2-4
D gene: -
CDR3 DNA: TGTGCCACTAAAATACTAGCCAAAAACATTCAGTACTTC
CDR3 protein: CATKILAKNIQYF

clone size: -
V gene: TRBV10-3
J gene: TRBJ2-7
D gene: TRBD2
CDR3 DNA: TGTGCCATCAGTGAGCTAGCGGGAGTCCCCGAGCAGTACTTC
CDR3 protein: CAISELAGVPEQYF

clone size: -
V gene: TRBV11-2
J gene: TRBJ2-7
D gene: TRBD2
CDR3 DNA: TGTGCCAGCAGCTTAGGACTAGCGGCTTACGAGCAGTACTTC
CDR3 protein: CASSLGLAAYEQYF

clone size: -
V gene: TRBV9
J gene: TRBJ2-1
D gene: -
CDR3 DNA: TGTGCCAGCAGCATACTTGACAATGAGCAGTTCTTC
CDR3 protein: CASSILDNEQFF

clone size: -
V gene: TRBV5-1
J gene: TRBJ1-1
D gene: -
CDR3 DNA: TGCGCCAGCAGCCCACCCCATCCGGGCTCGAACACTGAAGCTTTCTTT
CDR3 protein: CASSPPHPGSNTEAFF

clone size: few
V gene: TRBV9
J gene: TRBJ1-5
D gene: -
CDR3 DNA: TGTGCCAGCAGCGTAGGGGGTATGGGCAATCAGCCCCAGCATTTT
CDR3 protein: CASSVGGMGNQPQHF

clone size: -
V gene: TRBV9
J gene: TRBJ2-7
D gene: -
CDR3 DNA: TGTGCCAGCAGCGTAGGAACAATCTACGAGCAGTACTTC
CDR3 protein: CASSVGTIYEQYF

clone size: -
V gene: TRBV18
J gene: TRBJ1-5
D gene: -
CDR3 DNA: TGTGCCAGCTCACCGAGTTACAGGGCCAGCAATCAGCCCCAGCATTTT
CDR3 protein: CASSPSYRASNQPQHF

clone size: once
V gene: TRBV7-2
J gene: TRBJ2-6
D gene: TRBD1
CDR3 DNA: TGTGCCAGCAAGGCCAGGGGGCTCGATGGGGCCAACGTCCTGACTTTC
CDR3 protein: CASKARGLDGANVLTF

clone size: -
V gene: TRBV28
J gene: TRBJ2-1
D gene: -
CDR3 DNA: TGTGCCAGCAGGCGGACCGATCTAGCGTGGAATGAGCAGTTCTTC
CDR3 protein: CASRRTDLAWNEQFF